This passage covers 2 T cell receptor beta chains from one sample sequenced in a study of T cells after somatic rescue of genetic block. Here immunoSEQ multiplex PCR was the method, and the copy in TCRdb shows in-frame clones only, minus some. The sample includes about 68,000 clones, around 92% of them seen just once. Sample: peripheral blood mononuclear cells (PBMCs). The receptor set was obtained from a man aged 40-49 years.

The chain couples TRBV9 to TRBJ2-1, with 10 bases identical to TRBD2. This CDR3 has 16 residues. Germline-derived CDR1 and CDR2 are SGDLS and YYNGEE. V was pared by 0 bases and J by 8 bases, with 8 bases of the junction left unmatched. The DNA for the CDR3 is TGTGCCAGCAGCGTAGTTTCCCTAGCGGGGGCCGATGAGCAGTTCTTC. This gives the protein CASSVVSLAGADEQFF.

The J gene is TRBJ1-3, the V gene TRBV6-5, with D possibly matching TRBD1 (6 bases). Germline V gene data show CDR1 as MNHEY and CDR2 as SVGAGI. V was cut by 6 bases and J by 0 bases, with 12 bases left in between. This CDR3 comprises 15 residues. Here the CDR3 reads CASSRQAISGNTIYF. The CDR3 DNA reads TGTGCCAGCAGCAGACAGGCTATCTCTGGAAACACCATATATTTT.